This T cell receptor beta chain was sequenced during a study of T cell responses to AZD1222 COVID-19 vaccine. Findings and caveats of the study: The study identified only a handful of AZD1222 recipients as seropositive at baseline. Every sample of the repertoires postdated the peak T cell response.

Worth noting for this clone: Its antigen is unidentified.

The CDR3 extends over 14 amino acids. In germline, CDR1 is LGHNA, CDR2 YSLEER. V was pared by 1 base and J by 7 bases, with 8 bases between. The protocol was immunoSEQ multiplex PCR, while the TCRdb copy is restricted to in-frame clones and leaves out a portion. The table lists some 31,000 clones, around nine tenths of them singletons. The receptor comes from an adult who received the AZD1222 COVID-19 vaccine. The material sequenced was peripheral blood, taken 28 days after the second AZD1222 dose. The chain recombines TRBV4-3 with TRBJ1-6; possibly TRBD1 for D (5 bases). Here the CDR3 reads CASSQGQKNSPLHF. DNA of the CDR3: TGCGCCAGCAGCCAAGGACAGAAAAATTCACCCCTCCACTTT.